Included here is one TCR beta chain sequence, with context. As yet, its antigen is unknown. The CDR3 is made up of 12 amino acids. V lost 6 bases, J lost 9 bases, and 13 bases lay in between. Per the germline V gene, CDR1 is MDHEN and CDR2 is SYDVKM. TCRdb re-derived calls from the 5' RACE reads in MiXCR, one entry per CDR3 protein. The sample lists 250,000 or so distinct CDR3 sequences, approximately 24% occurring once. The data stem from a study of CD8 T cells in ankylosing spondylitis. Study-wide findings and caveats: Disease-linked clones proved CD8+ and comparatively uncommon in peripheral blood.

The TCR comes from a male donor with ankylosing spondylitis or in good health (not recorded which). Sequencing input: blood, either unsorted or a sorted T cell fraction (not recorded which). This chain links TRBV28 with TRBJ2-3; D uncertain. The CDR3 DNA reads as TGTGCCAGCAGCTCTTTGACCATCACGCAGTATTTT. It translates to CASSSLTITQYF.